The next 24 T cell receptor beta chains were all read from a single sample in a study of blood T cell repertoires in COVID-19 (dated by TCRdb to 2018 to 2021). The library was obtained by the immunoSEQ multiplex PCR assay. TCRdb stores this immuneACCESS table with in-frame sequences only. Part of the clones is absent; in the studies checked, under half of the shortfall reflects unresolved V genes, and no reason is known for the rest. This sample lists roughly 67,000 clones; 84% were detected once. The ten largest clones add up to around 9.5% of the sample. Sample: peripheral blood. The receptor set was obtained from a man in his forties or fifties with active COVID-19.

This sequence joins TRBV2 and TRBJ2-3, with 10 nucleotides matching TRBD2. The CDR3 is made up of 15 amino acids. The germline CDR1 and CDR2 sequences are SNHLY and FYNNEI. J lost 2 bases, V lost 6 bases, and 5 bases had no gene match. This CDR3 reads CASRGTSADTDTQYF. The CDR3 region has the DNA TGTGCCAGCAGGGGGACTAGCGCCGACACAGATACGCAGTATTTT.

The chain has TRBV4-2 and TRBJ2-3; a possible D gene is TRBD2 (6 bases). V lost 4 bases, J lost 1 base, and 18 bases lay in between. There are 17 residues in the CDR3. Germline CDR1 reads LGHNA; CDR2 reads YNFKEQ. The CDR3 loop reads CASSRPPGGLGTDTQYF. CDR3 sequence (DNA): TGTGCCAGCAGCCGACCCCCCGGGGGTTTGGGCACAGATACGCAGTATTTT.

This sequence joins TRBV11-3 and TRBJ2-1; 9 bases align to TRBD2. This CDR3 has 17 amino acids. Germline V gene data show CDR1 as SGHNT and CDR2 as YENEEA. Trimming cost V 1 base and J 6 bases; bases outside gene matches: 10. The CDR3 loop reads CASSLVGRSGSANEQFF. As DNA, the CDR3 is TGTGCCAGCAGCTTAGTGGGTCGTAGCGGGAGCGCCAATGAGCAGTTCTTC.

This sequence joins TRBV15 and TRBJ2-3; D ambiguous. This CDR3 is 13 amino acids long. V was trimmed by 1 base and J by 4 bases, leaving 6 bases between them. Germline CDR1 reads LNHNV; CDR2 reads YYDKDF (reference sequence). The CDR3 spells CATSRGAPDTQYF. The CDR3 bases are TGTGCCACCAGCAGAGGGGCCCCAGATACGCAGTATTTT. The full variable domain, its missing parts supplied by reference TRBV15 and TRBJ2-3, is DAMVIQNPRYQVTQFGKPVTLSCSQTLNHNVMYWYQQKSSQAPKLLFHYYDKDFNNEADTPDNFQSRRPNTSFCFLDIRSPGLGDTAMYLCATSRGAPDTQYFGPGTRLTVL.

The V and J genes are TRBV7-2 and TRBJ2-3; D may be TRBD2 (6 bases). Germline CDR1 and CDR2: SGHTA and FQGNSA. The length of the CDR3 is 16 residues. Trimming cost V 5 bases and J 0 bases, with 15 bases left between them. CDR3 amino acids: CASSPQGRGSTDTQYF. The CDR3 nucleotides are TGTGCCAGCAGCCCCCAAGGCCGGGGGAGCACAGATACGCAGTATTTT.

CDR3 sequence reads: CASSPGQDREPQHF. The DNA of the CDR3 is TGCGCCAGCAGCCCAGGACAGGATAGGGAGCCCCAGCATTTT. The chain carries TRBV5-1 and TRBJ1-5; 7 nucleotides match TRBD1. The CDR3 sequence is 14 residues long. V dropped 4 bases and J dropped 8; count of bases not matched to a gene: 9. Germline V gene data show CDR1 as SGHRS and CDR2 as YFSETQ. The full variable domain, rest sourced from reference TRBV5-1 and TRBJ1-5, is KAGVTQTPRYLIKTRGQQVTLSCSPISGHRSVSWYQQTPGQGLQFLFEYFSETQRNKGNFPGRFSGRQFSNSRSEMNVSTLELGDSALYLCASSPGQDREPQHFGDGTRLSIL.

CDR3 sequence (DNA): TGTGCCAGCAGTACGACCCCCGGCCTAGCGGGCGATCACACAGATACGCAGTATTTT. Amino acid sequence: CASSTTPGLAGDHTDTQYF. This chain connects TRBV6-2 or TRBV6-3 to TRBJ2-3, with 8 positions matching TRBD2. The CDR3 consists of 19 residues. The germline gives CDR1 MNHEY, CDR2 SVGEGT. The V gene end was trimmed by 5 bases and the J gene end by 2 bases; junction bases not matched to a gene: 18.

This chain connects TRBV5-4 to TRBJ1-2; TRBD1 aligns across 8 bases. The V segment lost 6 bases and the J segment 7 bases; nucleotides outside the gene matches: 8. CDR3 length: 13 residues. Germline assignment: CDR1 SGHNT and CDR2 YYREEE (reference sequence). The CDR3 DNA is TGTGCCAGCACTATGACAGGGGCGGCTGGCTACACCTTC. Amino acids: CASTMTGAAGYTF.

This clone was recorded only once. The chain has TRBV7-7 and TRBJ2-5, with D uncertain. The CDR3 length is 13 residues. Between the trimmed V and J ends, which lost 2 bases and 2 bases, there was a span of 6 bases. Germline V gives CDR1 SSHAT, CDR2 FNYEAQ (reference sequence). The CDR3 spells CASSLFLQETQYF. The CDR3 DNA reads TGTGCCAGCAGCTTATTCCTGCAAGAGACCCAGTACTTC.

This clone showed up just a few times. V gene TRBV11-3 combines with J gene TRBJ2-1; D possibly corresponds to TRBD1 (5 bases). This CDR3 is 14 amino acids long. Germline CDR1 reads SGHNT; CDR2 reads YENEEA. Trimming removed 0 bases from V and 6 bases from J, with 9 bases in between. CDR3 loop: CASSLDPDSNEQFF. The CDR3 DNA follows: TGTGCCAGCAGCTTAGATCCCGACAGCAATGAGCAGTTCTTC.

This chain joins TRBV27 and TRBJ2-7, with 9 bases identical to TRBD1. The CDR3 has 14 residues. V lost 6 bases and J lost 4; bases outside the gene matches: 7. The germline V gene encodes CDR1 MNHEY and CDR2 SMNVEV (reference sequence). In DNA, the CDR3 is TGTGCCAGCAGACTACTACAGGGGGCATACGAGCAGTACTTC. Translated: CASRLLQGAYEQYF.

This clone was recorded only once. The V gene is TRBV27, the J gene TRBJ1-2, with 11 bases matching TRBD1. Looked up from germline, CDR1 is MNHEY and CDR2 is SMNVEV (reference sequence). The CDR3 runs to 14 residues. After removal of 9 bases from V and 7 bases from J, the junction contained 10 bases not matched to a gene. The CDR3: CASGTGGGHFGYTF. DNA of the CDR3: TGTGCCAGTGGGACAGGGGGGGGCCACTTTGGCTACACCTTC.

The gene calls are TRBV5-6 and TRBJ1-5; D unclear. The V end lost 4 bases, the J end lost 7 bases, and 9 bases lay between the germline ends. The CDR3 sequence is 12 residues long. Germline lookup yields CDR1 SGHDT and CDR2 YYEEEE. CDR3 residues: CASSGGRQPQHF. CDR3 nucleotide sequence: TGTGCCAGCAGCGGAGGGAGACAGCCCCAGCATTTT.

The CDR3 sequence is CASSVEGQTYEQYF. The CDR3 DNA is TGTGCCAGCAGCGTTGAGGGTCAGACCTACGAGCAGTACTTC. V gene TRBV6-5 combines with J gene TRBJ2-7; tentative D call: TRBD2 (5 bases). In germline, CDR1 is MNHEY, CDR2 SVGAGI. V lost 6 bases and J lost 2, with 14 bases in between. The CDR3 is 14 residues long.

The rearrangement uses TRBV6-5 and TRBJ1-1; a weak D match, TRBD1 (5 bases). Germline V gives CDR1 MNHEY, CDR2 SVGAGI. The CDR3 has 13 amino acids. The ends were cut back, 7 bases at V and 3 bases at J, with 12 bases in the middle. CDR3 nucleotides: TGTGCCAGCACCTTGGACACTTACACTGAAGCTTTCTTT. Protein: CASTLDTYTEAFF.

This clone has only a few counts. The chain joins TRBV7-9 to TRBJ2-2; perhaps TRBD1 as D (6 bases). V lost 3 bases to trimming and J lost 0 bases, with 11 bases between them. From germline, CDR1 is SEHNR and CDR2 FQNEAQ (reference sequence). CDR3 size: 16 residues. The CDR3: CASSLGQGTNTGELFF. Written as DNA, the CDR3 is TGTGCCAGCAGCTTGGGGCAGGGGACGAACACCGGGGAGCTGTTTTTT.

The count of this clone is one. Other nucleotide sequences from this sample produce the same CDR3. V gene TRBV4-1 combines with J gene TRBJ2-2, with no clear D. V was clipped by 0 bases and J by 5 bases, with 7 bases between them. Germline V gene sequence: CDR1 MGHRA, CDR2 YSYEKL. The CDR3 contains 14 residues. The CDR3 loop is CASSQDPGTGELFF. As DNA, the CDR3 is TGCGCCAGCAGCCAAGACCCCGGGACCGGGGAGCTGTTTTTT.

The chain is built from TRBV2 and TRBJ2-7; D uncertain. The V and J ends lost 0 bases and 0 bases respectively, with 12 bases between them. The germline CDR1 and CDR2 sequences are SNHLY and FYNNEI. The CDR3 extends over 16 amino acids. The CDR3 bases are TGTGCCAGCAGTGAAGCGCTTGGCGGCCTCTCCTACGAGCAGTACTTC. Protein product: CASSEALGGLSYEQYF.

This clone was picked up one time. The CDR3 nucleotides read TGTGCCTGCCGAGAGAGACTAGCGGGGCGTGGTGAGCAGTACTTC. It is translated as CACRERLAGRGEQYF. V gene TRBV30 combines with J gene TRBJ2-7; 11 nucleotides agree with TRBD2. The ends lost 6 bases at V and 7 bases at J; junction bases unmatched: 14. From germline, CDR1 is GTSNPN and CDR2 SVGIG (reference sequence). CDR3 length: 15 amino acids.

V is TRBV10-3 and J is TRBJ1-3, with D possibly being TRBD1 (6 bases). V was trimmed by 4 bases and J by 0 bases, leaving 10 bases between them. Germline lookup yields CDR1 ENHRY and CDR2 SYGVKD. This CDR3 spans 15 amino acids. The CDR3 reads CAISAGQTSGNTIYF. CDR3 coding DNA: TGTGCCATCAGTGCAGGACAGACCTCTGGAAACACCATATATTTT.

In DNA form, the CDR3 reads TGTGCCAGCAGCTTGGTTGGCGGGGGAACCTACGAGCAGTACTTC. It translates to CASSLVGGGTYEQYF. The genes are TRBV5-4 and TRBJ2-7; 7 positions match TRBD2. The CDR3 is 15 residues long. The ends lost 0 bases at V and 2 bases at J; junction bases unmatched: 5. Germline V gives CDR1 SGHNT, CDR2 YYREEE (reference sequence).

The genes are TRBV7-9 and TRBJ1-5; D ambiguous. Trimming took 5 bases from V and 4 from J, leaving 6 bases between them. CDR1 is SEHNR and CDR2 is FQNEAQ in the germline V gene (reference sequence). This CDR3 is built from 12 residues. The CDR3 DNA reads as TGTGCCAGCAGCCTATTGAATCAGCCCCAGCATTTT. Translating it yields CASSLLNQPQHF.

The V call is TRBV6-7, the J call TRBJ1-1; D uncertain. TRBV6-7 is known as an ORF, though its function is uncertain. The CDR3 spans 11 residues. V dropped 11 bases and J dropped 0 bases, with 7 bases sitting between them. CDR3 in DNA: TGTGCCCCGCGGGTGAACACTGAAGCTTTCTTT. Its translation: CAPRVNTEAFF.

The J gene is TRBJ2-4, the V gene TRBV3-1 (or the pseudogene TRBV3-2); D not certain. The germline CDR1 and CDR2 sequences are LGHDT and YNNKEL (reference sequence). Between the trimmed V and J ends, which lost 4 bases and 5 bases, there was a span of 9 bases. This CDR3 comprises 13 residues. CDR3 sequence: CASSRHTENIQYF. CDR3 nucleotides: TGTGCCAGCAGCCGACACACAGAAAACATTCAGTACTTC.